This T cell receptor (beta chain) was sequenced during a study of blood T cell repertoires in COVID-19. This CDR3 contains 14 residues. The junction had 3 bases not matched to a gene; V was cut back by 4 bases and J by 5 bases. Germline V CDR1 and CDR2: SEHNR, FQNEAQ (reference sequence). As handled by the study authors: Reference gene primer amplification yielded estimated nucleated cell counts. Profiling relied on immunoSEQ multiplex PCR, and the TCRdb table lists in-frame clones only, not all of them. The DNA gave D and trimming, while V, J and clone size come from that table. The sample lists about 80,000 clones; 70% to 80% were seen once.

This sequence originates from a man aged 65-85 years with active or convalescent COVID-19. Sequencing was carried out using peripheral blood. The rearrangement links TRBV7-9 to TRBJ2-1; TRBD1 matches 9 bases. Written as DNA, the CDR3 is TGTGCCAGCAGCTCCCGGGACAGGGACAATGAGCAGTTCTTC. Its translation: CASSSRDRDNEQFF.